This TCR beta chain is drawn from a study of cytomegalovirus exposure and HLA in healthy donors (dated by TCRdb to 2017 to 2019). With respect to the entire study: An earlier analysis of about 530 of the donors reported approximately 260 Gb of sequence data and 95 million to 130 million unique TCR beta sequences obtained from approximately 180 million T cells. The number of typed donors differed by locus: about 620-640 for A, B, C, DRB1 and DQB1; 522 for DQA1; 606 for DPA1; and approximately 450 for DPB1. A few DR-DQ haplotypes were treated as single units for association and clustering because of strong linkage in the cohort. The genetic ancestry cluster associated with self-reported Caucasian donors included roughly 84% of the roughly 410 genotyped donors. High-throughput TCR immunosequencing, statistical association of individual TCRs with disease status, and machine learning were combined to predict cytomegalovirus infection status. Donor age, sex, ethnicity and CMV serostatus were compiled together with the repertoire data. An early release that covered some 630 HLA-typed donors contained about 300 gigabases of sequencing data and approximately 85 million unique TCR sequences. The study was designed to test whether signatures of past pathogen exposure could be identified by cataloging public T cell receptors. On average, around 240,000 unique TCR beta nucleotide sequences were sequenced per donor among about 400 genotyped donors of the cohort, with around 19% of those sequences being non-productive. Along with the approximately 700-subject first cohort, a separate validation cohort of 120 different subjects was used. In the later analysis, no new phenotypic data were used to find candidate immune exposures; instead, reliance was placed on TCR beta sequences and their occurrence across donors. In an earlier analysis of several hundred of the donors, high-throughput TCR beta sequencing was used to judge whether each TCR beta V gene segment behaved as functional or pseudogenic. The study profiled the T cell repertoires of 666 subjects by immunosequencing and related them to cytomegalovirus serostatus. A later analysis re-analyzed previously published TCR beta repertoires from roughly 630 donors and added high-resolution HLA genotyping to study TCR occurrence patterns. Every discovery cohort repertoire had been produced on one sequencing platform. Class I and class II HLA loci were covered by the typing at four-digit resolution. Genome-wide SNP genotypes for about 55% of the 666 donors were used in a later genetic analysis, which treated that subset as a discovery cohort.

Receptor libraries were prepared by the immunoSEQ multiplex PCR assay. For the multiplex PCR, a mixture combining 60 forward primers for TCR Vbeta segments and 13 reverse primers for TCR Jbeta segments was used. A multiplex PCR assay on genomic DNA amplified the CDR3 region of rearranged TCR beta genes. The amplified TCR beta libraries were sequenced on the Illumina HiSeq System as 87-base-pair reads. In the authors' own workflow: A later analysis tallied 70 million to 100 million unique TCR beta chains across the 640 or so repertoires, and some 10 million of those chains were shared by two or more donors. Raw reads were error-corrected and collapsed into unique sequences with a nearest-neighbor algorithm that merged closely related sequences to remove PCR and sequencing errors. To assign V, D and J gene segments, CDR3 sequences were aligned to IMGT reference sequences. For a sequence to be retained, at least a six-nucleotide match to both a V gene segment and a J gene segment was required. Rearrangements were classified as productive when the CDR3 lacked stop codons and remained in frame with V and J, and all other rearrangements were classified as non-productive. CDR3 was defined according to IMGT convention as the region running from the second conserved V-encoded cysteine to the conserved J-encoded phenylalanine. Sequences without an unambiguous match to a single V gene segment were excluded from the earlier analysis of approximately 600 of the donors. In an earlier analysis of approximately 610 of the donors, V segments were called functional above 56.7% productive rearrangements and were called segregating when the between-donor standard deviation exceeded 5%. To diagnose cytomegalovirus status from the catalog of TCR beta chain sequences, a statistical classification framework was built. In a later analysis, TCR nucleotide sequences were compared against IMGT/GENE-DB human TR gene sequences so that V and J genes could be assigned. Using the TCRdist pipeline, a later analysis assigned CDR3 sequences along with most-parsimonious VDJ recombination scenarios. In a later analysis, every TCR beta chain was defined by the combination of its CDR3 amino acid sequence and its V-gene family, and reads without a unique V-gene family were dropped. As a way to deal with suspected cross-contamination and a sequencing artifact, a later analysis dropped 450 to 600 nucleotide sequences that were highly shared and had low generation probability. A later analysis calculated a clonal expansion index for each public chain from normalized within-repertoire ranks of inferred template counts. A later analysis computed generation probabilities with a VDJ recombination model fitted to out-of-frame rearrangements, and checked the results against IGoR. In a later analysis, TCR-TCR, TCR-HLA and TCR-CMV co-occurrence was scored with hypergeometric tests, and a repertoire-size bias correction was applied to TCR pairs. To estimate false discovery rates, a later analysis permuted the HLA or CMV assignments 20 times. In a later analysis, co-occurring TCRs were grouped using DBSCAN, and TCRdist sequence similarity was added for clustering within HLA-allele-positive subsets. For co-occurrence clustering, repertoires with fewer than 30,000 or more than 120,000 public chains were excluded, along with several repertoires with anomalous nucleotide sharing. The immuneACCESS repertoire file appears here via TCRdb, limited to in-frame rearrangements. These files lack a portion of the clones; in checked studies, under half of the deficit traces to unresolved V genes, and the cause of the others is not known. V, J and clone size are taken as reported in that table, and D and trimming were inferred from the DNA itself. The table for this sample lists 200,000 or so clones; about 74% of them were counted only once. Together, the top ten hold 15% to 18% of the sample.

As regards this clone: This clone's antigen is unknown. No base quality information exists; no much larger clone differs at one position. This CDR3 is also generated by other DNA sequences in the sample.

The CDR3, from cysteine to phenylalanine, totals 11 residues. Left in the record is the CDR3 DNA by itself, 33 bases read in frame from the first base. The junction carries 8 bases between V and J, which are trimmed by 8 bases and 3 bases respectively. From the germline V gene, CDR1 is MDHEN and CDR2 is SYDVKM. The cohort was made up of about 670 healthy bone marrow donors. All cohort members were sampled while nominally healthy, although unrecorded immune exposures were likely present. The donor was CMV seronegative and was included in the group of a few hundred seronegative cohort members. Each donor provided a peripheral blood sample, and peripheral blood mononuclear cells were used for TCR beta sequencing. The Qiagen DNeasy Blood Extraction Kit was used to extract genomic DNA from the blood cell samples. Findings and caveats that apply to the study as a whole: Strong co-occurrence of HLA alleles, especially DR and DQ, made assigning TCR associations to individual alleles difficult. Most TCR sequences were seen in very few donors, while some public TCRs were found in many individuals. In an earlier analysis of about 600 of the donors, most TCR beta V segments appeared in productive rearrangements about 87% or about 30% of the time, broadly matching IMGT annotations. Because HLA typing was unavailable for some donors at each locus, only the typed subset was used in association tests. In a later genetic analysis, a missense DCLRE1C variant was associated with V-gene and J-gene trimming of TCR beta chains, and the association was replicated in an independent cohort. Presence/absence analyses assumed roughly uniform sequencing depth across donors, an assumption that may not hold. Compared with equally common non-associated chains, HLA-associated TCR beta chains in a later analysis were more clonally expanded and had lower generation probabilities. A later analysis associated 15,000 to 20,000 TCR beta sequences with specific HLA alleles at a false discovery rate of 0.05. For the cohort, immune exposure information was limited to CMV serostatus. The study listed 164 TCR beta chains as associated with cytomegalovirus. Correlated functional status among segregating V segments might be attributable to linkage disequilibrium, but an unknown experimental factor could not be ruled out. In a later analysis, several top co-occurrence clusters were reported to appear linked to parvovirus B19, influenza, CMV and Epstein-Barr virus. The earlier analysis of some 540 of the donors excluded over 15 rarely observed V segments, including chromosome 9 orphons, because counts were too low. Because the 87-base-pair reads could not distinguish some IMGT-functional V segments, including TRBV6-2 and TRBV6-3, those segments were excluded. The sequencing pipeline was judged likely to have produced a cluster of highly shared sequence variants as a technical artifact. According to a later genetic analysis, donors in an Asian-associated ancestry cluster had fewer N-insertions in productive TCRs than the approximately 630-donor mean. The authors suggested that the approach could potentially be extended to other disease states and immunological phenotypes. In this cohort, only TCR beta chains were sequenced, and detectable features were limited by the absence of alpha or paired-chain data. In a later analysis, most CMV-associated TCR beta chains were found to appear HLA-restricted, with HLA associations seemingly driven largely by CMV exposure. Cytomegalovirus status was reported to be diagnosed by the classifier with high specificity and sensitivity in both the original and validation cohorts. In a later analysis, the rate of TCR association differed among HLA loci, with DRB1 alleles having the most associated TCRs and HLA-C alleles having the fewest. A further reported finding was that TCR beta sequences accurately predicted the HLA-A and HLA-B alleles for most subjects in the first cohort. In vitro tests confirmed that a few of the cytomegalovirus-associated TCR beta chains recognize cytomegalovirus antigens.

Sequenced sample: PBMCs. The clonotype comes from a middle-aged man in good health and CMV-seronegative. Recombination joined TRBV28 with TRBJ2-7; TRBD1 is a weak D gene call, 6 bases matching. The nucleotide sequence is given as TGTGCCAGCCAGGGGTACTACGAGCAGTACTTC. Translation gives CASQGYYEQYF.